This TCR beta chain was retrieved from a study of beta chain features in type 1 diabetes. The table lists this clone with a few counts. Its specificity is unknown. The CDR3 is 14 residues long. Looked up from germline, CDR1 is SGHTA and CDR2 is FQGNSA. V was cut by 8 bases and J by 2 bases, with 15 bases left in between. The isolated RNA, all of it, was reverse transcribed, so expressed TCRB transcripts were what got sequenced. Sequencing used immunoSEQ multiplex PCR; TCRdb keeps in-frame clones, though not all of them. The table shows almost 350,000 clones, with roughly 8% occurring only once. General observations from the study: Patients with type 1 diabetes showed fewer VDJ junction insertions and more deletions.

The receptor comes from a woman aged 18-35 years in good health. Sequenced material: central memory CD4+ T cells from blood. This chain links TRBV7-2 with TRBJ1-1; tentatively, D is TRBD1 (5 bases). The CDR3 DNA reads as TGTGCCAGCCACCCGGGGGGGATAAACACTGAAGCTTTCTTT. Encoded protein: CASHPGGINTEAFF.